The 19 T cell receptor beta chains reported below all come from one sample, sequenced in a study of blood T cell repertoires in COVID-19. Profiling relied on immunoSEQ multiplex PCR, and the TCRdb table lists in-frame clones only, not all of them. The profile shows 60,000 to 95,000 clones, 90% to 95% of them singletons. Sequenced input: peripheral blood. The source of these receptors is a human donor in a cohort sampled during active COVID-19.

The chain uses TRBV4-2 and TRBJ2-2; 9 nucleotides align to TRBD2. Germline CDR1 and CDR2: LGHNA and YNFKEQ. V lost 4 bases and J lost 3; bases outside the gene matches: 3. The CDR3 runs 15 residues. The CDR3 DNA follows: TGTGCCAGCAGCCGGACTAGCGTGCACACCGGGGAGCTGTTTTTT. It is translated as CASSRTSVHTGELFF.

This chain uses TRBV2 with TRBJ2-5; 12 positions agree with TRBD2. J gave up 1 base and V 6 bases, and 12 bases lay outside the gene matches. CDR1 is SNHLY and CDR2 is FYNNEI in the germline V gene. The CDR3 is 18 amino acids. The CDR3 nucleotides read TGTGCCAGCAGCCCGGGACTAGCGGGTCTGAGTGGCCAAGAGACCCAGTACTTC. This gives the protein CASSPGLAGLSGQETQYF.

The V call is TRBV5-1, the J call TRBJ1-1; D is ambiguous. Germline values: CDR1 SGHRS, CDR2 YFSETQ. The CDR3 runs to 12 residues. V was trimmed by 3 bases and J by 7 bases, leaving 10 bases between them. For the CDR3, the DNA is TGCGCCAGCAGCTCGTGGTCAGGTGAAGCTTTCTTT. Amino acid sequence: CASSSWSGEAFF.

This chain joins TRBV10-3 and TRBJ1-2, with 10 bases identical to TRBD1. This CDR3 spans 14 amino acids. The J segment lost 4 bases and the V segment lost 6 bases, leaving 5 bases of the junction unmatched. Germline CDR1 is ENHRY and CDR2 is SYGVKD. Here the CDR3 reads CAIRGQGSSYGYTF. CDR3 nucleotides: TGTGCCATCAGGGGACAGGGGTCCTCCTATGGCTACACCTTC.

This clone was seen once. The chain has TRBV18 and TRBJ1-3, with 7 nucleotides matching TRBD1. The CDR3 is made up of 16 amino acids. In germline, CDR1 is KGHSH, CDR2 LQKENI. V shed 0 bases and J 0 bases; nucleotides not matched to a gene: 2. The CDR3 reads CASSPPGQSSGNTIYF. DNA for the CDR3: TGTGCCAGCTCACCACCGGGACAGAGCTCTGGAAACACCATATATTTT.

The genes are TRBV9 and TRBJ1-1; 8 nucleotides agree with TRBD1. Germline V gene lookup returns CDR1 SGDLS and CDR2 YYNGEE. This CDR3 has 15 residues. J lost 4 bases, V lost 1 base, and 6 bases had no gene match. CDR3 nucleotides: TGTGCCAGCAGCGTAAGACAGGGGAGGGTCACTGAAGCTTTCTTT. Residues: CASSVRQGRVTEAFF.

This clone has only one observation. The J gene is TRBJ2-5, the V gene TRBV13, with TRBD1 identical over 12 bases. Trimming at V came to 5 bases and at J to 5 bases, leaving 6 bases not matched to a gene. The CDR3 totals 15 residues. Germline values: CDR1 PRHDT, CDR2 FYEKMQ (reference sequence). The CDR3 region is CASSVGQGAWETQYF. CDR3 nucleotide sequence: TGTGCCAGCAGCGTGGGACAGGGGGCATGGGAGACCCAGTACTTC.

The rearrangement joins TRBV7-3 to TRBJ2-2, with D hard to call. There are 13 residues in the CDR3. Germline assignment: CDR1 SGHTA and CDR2 FQGTGA. V shed 5 bases and J shed 2 bases, with 6 bases lying between them. The CDR3 coding sequence is TGTGCCAGCAGCCTTCCTAACACCGGGGAGCTGTTTTTT. Its protein is CASSLPNTGELFF.

As to this clone: Other nucleotide sequences in the sample specify the same CDR3. The chain employs TRBV30 and TRBJ1-6; possibly TRBD1 for D (6 bases). Germline-derived CDR1 and CDR2 are GTSNPN and SVGIG (reference sequence). There are 13 residues in the CDR3. Trimming stripped 0 bases from V and 13 bases from J, with 13 bases between. The CDR3 bases are TGTGCCTGGAGTGTGCGGGGGGCGCAGCCCCTCCACTTT. This translates into CAWSVRGAQPLHF. The entire variable domain, with the rest obtained from reference TRBV30 and TRBJ1-6, is as follows: SQTIHQWPATLVQPVGSPLSLECTVEGTSNPNLYWYRQAAGRGLQLLFYSVGIGQISSEVPQNLSASRPQDRQFILSSKKLLLSDSGFYLCAWSVRGAQPLHFGNGTRLTVT.

CDR3 coding DNA: TGTGCCAGTAGGAGCGGGGGGGAGAACACCGGGGAGCTGTTTTTT. Its translation is CASRSGGENTGELFF. The chain recombines TRBV19 with TRBJ2-2; TRBD2 matches 10 bases. The germline V gene has CDR1 LNHDA and CDR2 SQIVND (reference sequence). The trim removed 6 bases at V and 1 base at J, leaving 2 bases unmatched. The CDR3 has 15 residues.

The chain uses TRBV6-5 and TRBJ2-7; 9 bases map to TRBD1. CDR1 and CDR2 (germline): MNHEY, SVGAGI. The CDR3 is made up of 13 amino acids. V gave up 8 bases and J gave up 4 bases; unmatched junction bases: 6. The CDR3 reads CASSGTGRYEQYF. The CDR3 DNA reads as TGTGCCAGCTCCGGGACAGGGCGGTACGAGCAGTACTTC.

The chain employs TRBV2 and TRBJ2-5; tentative D call: TRBD2 (6 bases). The germline CDR1 and CDR2 sequences are SNHLY and FYNNEI. The CDR3 loop spans 12 amino acids. V shed 8 bases and J shed 5 bases, with 12 bases lying between them. The CDR3 nucleotides are TGTGCCAGCCCATGGGGGGATGAGACCCAGTACTTC. Protein product: CASPWGDETQYF.

CDR3 nucleotide sequence: TGCGCCAGCAGCCAAGAGGGGACAGGGAACTATGGCTACACCTTC. The encoded protein is CASSQEGTGNYGYTF. This chain links TRBV4-3 with TRBJ1-2; 9 nucleotides agree with TRBD1. The CDR3 is 15 amino acids. V shed 0 bases, J shed 2 bases, and the junction held 1 base outside the gene matches. The germline V gene has CDR1 LGHNA and CDR2 YSLEER.

This clone was found once. The chain employs TRBV5-5 and TRBJ1-2; a weak D match, TRBD1 (6 bases). V lost 5 bases and J 2 bases, leaving 10 bases between the germline ends. The length of the CDR3 is 13 residues. Germline CDR1 reads SGHKS; CDR2 reads YYEKEE (reference sequence). The CDR3 here is CASRRDINYGYTF. The DNA of the CDR3 is TGTGCCAGCAGGAGGGACATCAACTATGGCTACACCTTC.

The genes are TRBV6-6 and TRBJ1-1; TRBD1 agrees at 8 bases. CDR3 size: 15 residues. The ends lost 6 bases at V and 2 bases at J; junction bases unmatched: 8. Germline CDR1 and CDR2: MNHNY and SVGAGI (reference sequence). CDR3 sequence reads: CASSPSAGGNTEAFF. The CDR3 region has the DNA TGTGCCAGCAGCCCCTCCGCAGGGGGCAACACTGAAGCTTTCTTT.

With respect to this clone: An end of the junction differs from the germline gene, which may be a read error. The chain uses TRBV6-1 and TRBJ2-7; D is uncertain. CDR3 length: 12 amino acids. The V gene's germline CDR1 is MNHNS and CDR2 SASEGT. CDR3: CASRESVDEQYF. The CDR3 DNA sequence: TGTGCCAGCCGTGAGAGTGTGGACGAGCAGTACTTC.

The chain joins TRBV19 to TRBJ2-6; no clear D gene. Germline V lookup: CDR1 LNHDA, CDR2 SQIVND (reference sequence). CDR3 length: 15 amino acids. V lost 5 bases and J 1 base, leaving 9 bases between the germline ends. The CDR3 coding sequence is TGTGCCAGTAGTGACGGGTTATCTGGGGCCAACGTCCTGACTTTC. Its protein product is CASSDGLSGANVLTF.

The V gene is TRBV18, the J gene TRBJ1-6; possible D gene TRBD1, 5 bases. Germline CDR1 KGHSH, CDR2 LQKENI. This CDR3 is 14 amino acids long. Trimming pared 5 bases from V and 7 bases from J, leaving 12 bases between. CDR3 sequence reads: CASSSAGHNSPLHF. CDR3 sequence (DNA): TGTGCCAGCTCATCCGCAGGGCACAATTCACCCCTCCACTTT. Combining the CDR3 with reference TRBV18 and TRBJ1-6 gives the whole variable domain NAGVMQNPRHLVRRRGQEARLRCSPMKGHSHVYWYRQLPEEGLKFMVYLQKENIIDESGMPKERFSAEFPKEGPSILRIQQVVRGDSAAYFCASSSAGHNSPLHFGNGTRLTVT.

The gene calls are TRBV19 and TRBJ1-1, with TRBD1 identical over 10 bases. CDR3 length: 18 amino acids. V was clipped by 5 bases and J by 9 bases; unmatched bases: 21. Germline lookup yields CDR1 LNHDA and CDR2 SQIVND (reference sequence). This chain's CDR3 is CASSFETGTGAANRKAFF. Here the CDR3 DNA reads TGTGCCAGTAGTTTCGAGACCGGGACAGGGGCCGCTAATCGAAAAGCTTTCTTT.